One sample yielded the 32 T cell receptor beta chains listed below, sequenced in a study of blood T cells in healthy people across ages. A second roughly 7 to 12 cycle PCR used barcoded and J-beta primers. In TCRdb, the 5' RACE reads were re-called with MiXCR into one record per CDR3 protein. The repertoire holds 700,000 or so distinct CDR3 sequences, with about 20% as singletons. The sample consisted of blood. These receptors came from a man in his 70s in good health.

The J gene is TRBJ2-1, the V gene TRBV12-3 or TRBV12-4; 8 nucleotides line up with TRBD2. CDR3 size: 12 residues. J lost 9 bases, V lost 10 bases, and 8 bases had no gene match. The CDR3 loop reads CATLFGRGEQFF. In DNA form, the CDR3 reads TGTGCCACCCTCTTCGGGAGGGGTGAGCAGTTCTTC.

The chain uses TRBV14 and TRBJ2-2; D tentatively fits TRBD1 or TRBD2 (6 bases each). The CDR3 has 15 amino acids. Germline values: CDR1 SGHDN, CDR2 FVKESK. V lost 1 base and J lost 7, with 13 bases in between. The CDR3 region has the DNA TGTGCCAGCAGCCAAGTGGGGGGCAGGATCGGGGAGCTGTTTTTT. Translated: CASSQVGGRIGELFF.

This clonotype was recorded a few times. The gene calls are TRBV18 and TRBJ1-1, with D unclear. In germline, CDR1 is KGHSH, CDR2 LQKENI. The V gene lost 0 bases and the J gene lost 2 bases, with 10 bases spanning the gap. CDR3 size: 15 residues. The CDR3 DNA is TGTGCCAGCTCACCACCCGGCAGTTCTAACACTGAAGCTTTCTTT. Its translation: CASSPPGSSNTEAFF. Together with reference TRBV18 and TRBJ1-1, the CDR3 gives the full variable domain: NAGVMQNPRHLVRRRGQEARLRCSPMKGHSHVYWYRQLPEEGLKFMVYLQKENIIDESGMPKERFSAEFPKEGPSILRIQQVVRGDSAAYFCASSPPGSSNTEAFFGQGTRLTVV.

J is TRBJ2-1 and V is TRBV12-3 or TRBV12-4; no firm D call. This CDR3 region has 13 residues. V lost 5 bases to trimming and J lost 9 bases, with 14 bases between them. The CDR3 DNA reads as TGTGCCAGCAGTGCCCAAGGCAGAAGTGAGCAGTTCTTC. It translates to CASSAQGRSEQFF.

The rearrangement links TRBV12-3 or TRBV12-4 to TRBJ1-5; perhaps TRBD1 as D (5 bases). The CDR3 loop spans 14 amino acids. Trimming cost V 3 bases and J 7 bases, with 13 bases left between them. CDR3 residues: CASSLAGTGQPQHF. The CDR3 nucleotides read TGTGCCAGCAGTTTGGCCGGGACGGGACAGCCCCAGCATTTT.

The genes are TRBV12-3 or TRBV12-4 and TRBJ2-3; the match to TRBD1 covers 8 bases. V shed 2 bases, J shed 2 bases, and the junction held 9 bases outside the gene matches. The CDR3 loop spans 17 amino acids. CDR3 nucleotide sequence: TGTGCCAGCAGTTTAAGTCTGACAGGGGCCTCCACAGATACGCAGTATTTT. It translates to CASSLSLTGASTDTQYF.

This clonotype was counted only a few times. The CDR3: CASSLDTVTETQYF. The CDR3 nucleotides read TGCGCCAGCAGCTTGGATACAGTAACAGAGACCCAGTACTTC. The rearrangement links TRBV5-1 to TRBJ2-5, with D unclear. With 0 bases removed from V and 4 bases from J, the gap between germline ends came to 10 bases. Per the germline V gene, CDR1 is SGHRS and CDR2 is YFSETQ. The CDR3 contains 14 residues.

DNA for the CDR3: TGTGCCAGTAGTTCGACAAGGAAAGAGACCCAGTACTTC. Amino acids: CASSSTRKETQYF. The V call is TRBV19, the J call TRBJ2-5; unclear D gene. The CDR3 consists of 13 residues. In germline, CDR1 is LNHDA, CDR2 SQIVND (reference sequence). The ends were cut back, 5 bases at V and 3 bases at J, with 10 bases in the middle.

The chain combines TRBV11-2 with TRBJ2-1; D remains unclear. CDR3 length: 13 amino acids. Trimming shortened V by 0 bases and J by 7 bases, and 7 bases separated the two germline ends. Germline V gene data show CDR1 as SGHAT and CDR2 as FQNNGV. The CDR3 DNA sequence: TGTGCCAGCAGCTTAGATCTCCCTAATGAGCAGTTCTTC. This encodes CASSLDLPNEQFF.

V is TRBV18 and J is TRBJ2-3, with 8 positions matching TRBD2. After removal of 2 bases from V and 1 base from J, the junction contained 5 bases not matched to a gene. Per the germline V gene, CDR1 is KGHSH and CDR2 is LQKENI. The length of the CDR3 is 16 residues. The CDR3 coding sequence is TGTGCCAGCTCACCAGCGTCAGCGGGGGGCACAGATACGCAGTATTTT. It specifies CASSPASAGGTDTQYF. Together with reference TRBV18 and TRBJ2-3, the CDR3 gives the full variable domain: NAGVMQNPRHLVRRRGQEARLRCSPMKGHSHVYWYRQLPEEGLKFMVYLQKENIIDESGMPKERFSAEFPKEGPSILRIQQVVRGDSAAYFCASSPASAGGTDTQYFGPGTRLTVL.

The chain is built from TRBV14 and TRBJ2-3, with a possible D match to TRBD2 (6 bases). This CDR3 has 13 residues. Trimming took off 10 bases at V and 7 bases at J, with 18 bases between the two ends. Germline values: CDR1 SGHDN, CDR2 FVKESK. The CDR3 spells CATGTSSGNTQYF. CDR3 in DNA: TGTGCCACCGGAACTAGCTCGGGAAATACGCAGTATTTT.

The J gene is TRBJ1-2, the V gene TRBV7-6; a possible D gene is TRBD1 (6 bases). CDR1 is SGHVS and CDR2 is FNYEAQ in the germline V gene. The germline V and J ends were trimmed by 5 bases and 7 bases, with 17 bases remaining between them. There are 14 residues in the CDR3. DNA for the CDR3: TGTGCCAGCAGCCCAGGACAGTCCCATGGTGGCTACACCTTC. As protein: CASSPGQSHGGYTF.

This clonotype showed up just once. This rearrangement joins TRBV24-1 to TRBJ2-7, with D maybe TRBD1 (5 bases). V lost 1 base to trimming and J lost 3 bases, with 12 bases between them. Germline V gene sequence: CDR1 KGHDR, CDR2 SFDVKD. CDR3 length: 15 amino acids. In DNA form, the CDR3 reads TGTGCCACCAGTGATTTAGTCAGGGTAGACTACGAGCAGTACTTC. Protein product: CATSDLVRVDYEQYF.

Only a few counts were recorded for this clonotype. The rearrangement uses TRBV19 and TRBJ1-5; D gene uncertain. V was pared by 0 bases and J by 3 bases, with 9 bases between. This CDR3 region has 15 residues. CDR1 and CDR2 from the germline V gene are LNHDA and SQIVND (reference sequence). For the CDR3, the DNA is TGTGCCAGTAGTATAGATCGGGCTCCCAATCAGCCCCAGCATTTT. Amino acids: CASSIDRAPNQPQHF. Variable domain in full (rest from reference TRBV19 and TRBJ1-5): DGGITQSPKYLFRKEGQNVTLSCEQNLNHDAMYWYRQDPGQGLRLIYYSQIVNDFQKGDIAEGYSVSREKKESFPLTVTSAQKNPTAFYLCASSIDRAPNQPQHFGDGTRLSIL.

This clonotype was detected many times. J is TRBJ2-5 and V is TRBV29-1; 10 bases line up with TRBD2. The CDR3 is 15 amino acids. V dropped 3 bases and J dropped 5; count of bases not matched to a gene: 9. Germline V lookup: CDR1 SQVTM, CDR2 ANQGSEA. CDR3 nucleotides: TGCAGCGTTGAGGGTAGCGGGGGGTCCTTGGAGACCCAGTACTTC. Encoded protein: CSVEGSGGSLETQYF.

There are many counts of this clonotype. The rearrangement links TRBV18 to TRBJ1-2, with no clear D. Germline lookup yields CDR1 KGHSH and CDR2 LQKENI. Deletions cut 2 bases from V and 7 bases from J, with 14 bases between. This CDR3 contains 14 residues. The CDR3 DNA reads TGTGCCAGCTCACCAGAATTGAACATGGGTGGCTACACCTTC. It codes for CASSPELNMGGYTF.

The CDR3 nucleotides read TGTGCCAGCAGCCGATTGGGCGAAGAGACCCAGTACTTC. Translated: CASSRLGEETQYF. The J gene is TRBJ2-5, the V gene TRBV14, with unresolved D. V lost 4 bases to trimming and J lost 3 bases, with 9 bases between them. In germline, CDR1 is SGHDN, CDR2 FVKESK. The CDR3 consists of 13 residues.

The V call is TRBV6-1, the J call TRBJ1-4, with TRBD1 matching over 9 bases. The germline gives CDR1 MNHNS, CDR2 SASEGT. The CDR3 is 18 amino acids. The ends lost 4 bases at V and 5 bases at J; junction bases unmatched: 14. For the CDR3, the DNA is TGTGCCAGCAGTGGGCGGGACAGGGCATCGTTTCCGAATGAAAAACTGTTTTTT. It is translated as CASSGRDRASFPNEKLFF.

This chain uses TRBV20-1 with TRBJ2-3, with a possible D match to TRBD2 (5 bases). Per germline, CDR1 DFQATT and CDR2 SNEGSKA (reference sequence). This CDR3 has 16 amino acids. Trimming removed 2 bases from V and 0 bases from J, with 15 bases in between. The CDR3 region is CSARSRGAPSTDTQYF. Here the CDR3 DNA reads TGCAGTGCTAGATCCCGGGGAGCACCTAGCACAGATACGCAGTATTTT.

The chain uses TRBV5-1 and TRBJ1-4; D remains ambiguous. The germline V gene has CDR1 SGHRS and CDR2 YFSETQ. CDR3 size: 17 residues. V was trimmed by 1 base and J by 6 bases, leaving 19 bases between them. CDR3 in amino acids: CASSLSPLRRGHEKLFF. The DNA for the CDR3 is TGCGCCAGCAGCTTGTCCCCCCTACGACGCGGTCATGAAAAACTGTTTTTT.

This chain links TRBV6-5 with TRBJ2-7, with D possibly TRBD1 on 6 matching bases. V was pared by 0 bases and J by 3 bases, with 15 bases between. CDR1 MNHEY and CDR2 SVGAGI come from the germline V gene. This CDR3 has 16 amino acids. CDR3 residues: CASSYSRRQAGYEQYF. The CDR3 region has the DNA TGTGCCAGCAGTTACTCGAGGAGACAGGCGGGCTACGAGCAGTACTTC.

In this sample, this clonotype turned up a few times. In DNA, the CDR3 is TGTGCCAGCAGCTTAGAGGAGCGGGAAGTGACCCAGTACTTC. Encoded protein: CASSLEEREVTQYF. The chain combines TRBV11-2 with TRBJ2-5, with 7 bases aligning to TRBD2. J gave up 7 bases and V 0 bases, and 5 bases lay outside the gene matches. Germline V lookup: CDR1 SGHAT, CDR2 FQNNGV. The CDR3 is made up of 14 amino acids.

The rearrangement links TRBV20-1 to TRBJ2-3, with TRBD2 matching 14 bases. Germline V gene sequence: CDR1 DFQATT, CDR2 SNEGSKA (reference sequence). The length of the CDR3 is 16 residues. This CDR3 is CSATLGLAGVADTQYF. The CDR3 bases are TGCAGCGCCACCCTGGGACTAGCGGGAGTTGCAGATACGCAGTATTTT.

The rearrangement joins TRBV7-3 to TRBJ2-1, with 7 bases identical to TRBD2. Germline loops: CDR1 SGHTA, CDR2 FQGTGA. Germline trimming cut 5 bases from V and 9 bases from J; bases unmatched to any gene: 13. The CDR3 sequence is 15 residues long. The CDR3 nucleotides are TGTGCCAGCAGCCCAAGGGGCGGGAGCACATTTGAGCAGTTCTTC. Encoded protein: CASSPRGGSTFEQFF. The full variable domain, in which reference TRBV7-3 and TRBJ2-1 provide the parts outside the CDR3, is GAGVSQTPSNKVTEKGKYVELRCDPISGHTALYWYRQSLGQGPEFLIYFQGTGAADDSGLPNDRFFAVRPEGSVSTLKIQRTERGDSAVYLCASSPRGGSTFEQFFGPGTRLTVL.

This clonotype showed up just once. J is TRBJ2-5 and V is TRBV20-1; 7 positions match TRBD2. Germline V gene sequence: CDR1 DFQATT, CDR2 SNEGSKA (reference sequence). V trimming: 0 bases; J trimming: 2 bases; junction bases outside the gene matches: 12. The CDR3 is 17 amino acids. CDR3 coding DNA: TGCAGTGCTAGAGATCTTTACGGGGGGATATTACAAGAGACCCAGTACTTC. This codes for CSARDLYGGILQETQYF.

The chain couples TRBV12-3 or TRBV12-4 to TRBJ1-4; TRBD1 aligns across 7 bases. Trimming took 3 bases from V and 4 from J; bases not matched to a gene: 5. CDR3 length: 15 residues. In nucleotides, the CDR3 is TGTGCCAGCAGTTTCATGGGACAGCGTAATGAAAAACTGTTTTTT. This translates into CASSFMGQRNEKLFF.

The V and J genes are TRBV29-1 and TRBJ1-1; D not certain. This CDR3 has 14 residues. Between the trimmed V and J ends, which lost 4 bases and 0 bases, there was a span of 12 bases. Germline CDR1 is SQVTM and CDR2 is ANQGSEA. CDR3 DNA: TGCAGCGTTGCCAGGAAGATCGTGAACACTGAAGCTTTCTTT. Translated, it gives CSVARKIVNTEAFF.

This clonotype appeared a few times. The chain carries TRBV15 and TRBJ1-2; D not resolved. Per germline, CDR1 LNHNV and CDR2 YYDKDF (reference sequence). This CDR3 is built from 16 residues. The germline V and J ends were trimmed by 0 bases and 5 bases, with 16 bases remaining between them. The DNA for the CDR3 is TGTGCCACCAGCAGAGATTATGGGTCGGATTGGTATGGCTACACCTTC. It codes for CATSRDYGSDWYGYTF.

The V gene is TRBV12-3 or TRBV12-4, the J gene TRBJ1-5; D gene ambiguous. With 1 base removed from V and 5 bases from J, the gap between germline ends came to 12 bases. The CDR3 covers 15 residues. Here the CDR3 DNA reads TGTGCCAGCAGTTTAGGTGGGCAGCCAGATCAGCCCCAGCATTTT. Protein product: CASSLGGQPDQPQHF.

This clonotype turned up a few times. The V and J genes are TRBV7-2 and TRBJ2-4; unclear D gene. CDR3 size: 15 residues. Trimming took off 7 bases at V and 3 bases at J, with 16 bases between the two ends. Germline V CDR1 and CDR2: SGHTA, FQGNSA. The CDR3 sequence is CASTTAVSGKNIQYF. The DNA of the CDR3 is TGTGCCAGCACCACGGCCGTTTCAGGCAAAAACATTCAGTACTTC.

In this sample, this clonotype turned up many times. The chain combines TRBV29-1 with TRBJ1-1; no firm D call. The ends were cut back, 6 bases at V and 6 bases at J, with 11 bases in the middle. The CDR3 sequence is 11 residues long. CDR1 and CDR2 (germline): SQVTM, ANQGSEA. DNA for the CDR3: TGCAGCGTCGATTCGTACGCTGAAGCTTTCTTT. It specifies CSVDSYAEAFF.

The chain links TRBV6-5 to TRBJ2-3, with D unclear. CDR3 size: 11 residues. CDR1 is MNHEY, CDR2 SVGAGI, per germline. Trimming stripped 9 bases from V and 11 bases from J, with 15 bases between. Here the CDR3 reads CASSRAGLQYF. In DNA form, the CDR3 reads TGTGCCAGTTCTAGGGCTGGCTTGCAGTATTTT.